The 18 T cell receptor beta chains in this list originate from one sample, sequenced in a study of T-cell reconstitution after alpha-beta-depleted transplantation in children. Unique molecular identifiers were built into the TCRbeta library. MiXCR, applied by TCRdb to the PCR reads, yields one record per CDR3 protein. Of about 130,000 distinct CDR3 sequences in the sample, 8.5% to 10% are singletons; the top ten hold about 25%. Sequenced here: PBMCs, mostly from graft donor cells, sampled 180 days after TCRalphabeta/CD19-depleted stem cell transplant. These receptors were taken from a girl under three years old who had a stem cell transplant for combined immunodeficiency, so the T cells may come from the graft donor.

The chain uses TRBV27 and TRBJ2-1; possibly TRBD1 for D (5 bases). The V end was cut by 4 bases, the J end by 7 bases, with 17 bases between. Per the germline V gene, CDR1 is MNHEY and CDR2 is SMNVEV (reference sequence). The CDR3 is 15 residues long. CDR3: CASSWFQGNGNEQFF. For the CDR3, the DNA is TGTGCCAGCAGTTGGTTTCAGGGTAATGGAAATGAGCAGTTCTTC.

This clonotype was seen many times. J is TRBJ2-5 and V is TRBV7-9, with 7 nucleotides matching TRBD1. This CDR3 is 16 amino acids long. V gave up 5 bases and J gave up 1 base; unmatched junction bases: 10. CDR1 and CDR2 from the germline V gene are SEHNR and FQNEAQ (reference sequence). CDR3 nucleotide sequence: TGTGCCAGCAGCCCCAAGGGGGACAGACTCCAAGAGACCCAGTACTTC. Protein: CASSPKGDRLQETQYF.

The sample holds many counts of this clonotype. The chain couples TRBV29-1 to TRBJ2-7, with D unresolved. The CDR3 covers 11 residues. CDR1 SQVTM and CDR2 ANQGSEA come from the germline V gene. The V and J ends lost 6 bases and 10 bases respectively, with 16 bases between them. CDR3: CSVGISGFQYF. Here the CDR3 DNA reads TGCAGCGTAGGGATTTCAGGATTTCAGTACTTC.

The chain has TRBV19 and TRBJ2-3, with D perhaps matching TRBD2 (5 bases). The V end was cut by 7 bases, the J end by 1 base, with 9 bases between. Germline CDR1 reads LNHDA; CDR2 reads SQIVND (reference sequence). The CDR3 length is 13 residues. CDR3 sequence reads: CASTDGGTDTQYF. The CDR3 DNA reads TGTGCCAGTACCGACGGGGGCACAGATACGCAGTATTTT. Full variable domain (outside the CDR3, taken from reference TRBV19 and TRBJ2-3): DGGITQSPKYLFRKEGQNVTLSCEQNLNHDAMYWYRQDPGQGLRLIYYSQIVNDFQKGDIAEGYSVSREKKESFPLTVTSAQKNPTAFYLCASTDGGTDTQYFGPGTRLTVL.

This chain joins TRBV11-2 and TRBJ2-2; perhaps TRBD2 as D (5 bases). The length of the CDR3 is 13 residues. Germline V gene lookup returns CDR1 SGHAT and CDR2 FQNNGV. V lost 1 base to trimming and J lost 8 bases, with 8 bases between them. The CDR3 DNA sequence: TGTGCCAGCAGCTTAGTGTGGGAGGGGGAGCTGTTTTTT. This encodes CASSLVWEGELFF.

The chain has TRBV28 and TRBJ2-7, with D unresolved. The V and J ends lost 4 bases and 4 bases respectively, with 11 bases between them. Looked up from germline, CDR1 is MDHEN and CDR2 is SYDVKM. The CDR3 extends over 13 amino acids. CDR3 in amino acids: CASSSALGYEQYF. The DNA for the CDR3 is TGTGCCAGCAGTTCGGCACTTGGTTACGAGCAGTACTTC.

J is TRBJ1-2 and V is TRBV20-1; no definite D call. V was trimmed by 5 bases and J by 2 bases, leaving 18 bases between them. The CDR3 loop spans 15 amino acids. Per germline, CDR1 DFQATT and CDR2 SNEGSKA (reference sequence). For the CDR3, the DNA is TGCAGTGCTCCGCGACCGGGTCGACAAAACTATGGCTACACCTTC. Its protein product is CSAPRPGRQNYGYTF.

This clonotype came up a few times. The chain joins TRBV7-9 to TRBJ2-7; possibly TRBD2 for D (5 bases). Germline CDR1 and CDR2: SEHNR and FQNEAQ (reference sequence). The CDR3 totals 14 residues. Trimming cost V 5 bases and J 3 bases, with 14 bases left between them. The CDR3 here is CASSPPGKLYEQYF. CDR3 sequence (DNA): TGTGCCAGCAGCCCCCCGGGAAAACTCTACGAGCAGTACTTC.

This clonotype was seen a handful of times. This chain uses TRBV20-1 with TRBJ2-2; TRBD2 is a possible D gene (6 bases). CDR1 is DFQATT, CDR2 SNEGSKA, per germline (reference sequence). The CDR3 runs to 15 residues. The germline V and J ends were trimmed by 6 bases and 1 base, with 15 bases remaining between them. CDR3 protein: CSATPGTRNTGELFF. The CDR3 nucleotides read TGCAGTGCCACCCCCGGGACTCGGAACACCGGGGAGCTGTTTTTT.

Only a few counts were recorded for this clonotype. The rearrangement links TRBV7-3 to TRBJ1-1, with D possibly being TRBD1 (5 bases). CDR3 length: 13 residues. With 5 bases removed from V and 11 bases from J, the gap between germline ends came to 18 bases. Per germline, CDR1 SGHTA and CDR2 FQGTGA. For the CDR3, the DNA is TGTGCCAGCAGCCTAAAAGGGGCAGTGAGGGCTTTCTTT. Amino acids: CASSLKGAVRAFF.

The chain joins TRBV12-3 or TRBV12-4 to TRBJ2-3; 16 nucleotides align to TRBD2. The ends lost 5 bases at V and 4 bases at J; junction bases unmatched: 3. CDR3 length equals 16 residues. The CDR3 bases are TGTGCCAGCAGTATAGGGACTAGCGGGGGGGCAGATACGCAGTATTTT. Encoded protein: CASSIGTSGGADTQYF.

This clonotype has just a few counts. The chain employs TRBV7-2 and TRBJ2-2, with 7 bases matching TRBD2. The CDR3 extends over 16 amino acids. V dropped 4 bases and J dropped 3; count of bases not matched to a gene: 8. Germline-derived CDR1 and CDR2 are SGHTA and FQGNSA. DNA of the CDR3: TGTGCCAGCAGCTCGTCCCGGGACTATTACACCGGGGAGCTGTTTTTT. Its protein is CASSSSRDYYTGELFF.

The V call is TRBV20-1, the J call TRBJ2-3; 12 bases map to TRBD2. CDR3 length: 14 residues. Trimming took 6 bases from V and 4 from J; bases not matched to a gene: 5. The germline V gene encodes CDR1 DFQATT and CDR2 SNEGSKA (reference sequence). In DNA, the CDR3 is TGCAGTGCGCCGACTAGCGGGAGCCCAGATACGCAGTATTTT. This sequence encodes CSAPTSGSPDTQYF.

The chain couples TRBV20-1 to TRBJ2-3; possibly TRBD2 for D (6 bases). Germline lookup yields CDR1 DFQATT and CDR2 SNEGSKA (reference sequence). This CDR3 is 16 amino acids long. CDR3 region: CSARRFTAGSTDTQYF. DNA for the CDR3: TGCAGCGCCCGTCGGTTCACGGCGGGAAGCACAGATACGCAGTATTTT.

This clonotype has ten or more counts. The chain employs TRBV29-1 and TRBJ2-7; D may be TRBD2 (6 bases). Germline V gene sequence: CDR1 SQVTM, CDR2 ANQGSEA. This CDR3 is built from 12 residues. Trimming left V 5 bases short and J 2 bases short, with 10 bases between. The CDR3 DNA is TGCAGCGTTAGGCGGGGCCCCTACGAGCAGTACTTC. Translating it yields CSVRRGPYEQYF.

This clonotype appeared a few times. The gene calls are TRBV7-2 and TRBJ2-4; 12 bases are a match to TRBD2. Losses at the gene ends were 3 bases for V and 6 bases for J; bases not matched to a gene: 9. The CDR3 has 17 amino acids. Germline V gene data show CDR1 as SGHTA and CDR2 as FQGNSA. Written as DNA, the CDR3 is TGTGCCAGCAGCTTCGCTAGCGGGAGGGATTCAGGAAACATTCAGTACTTC. It is translated as CASSFASGRDSGNIQYF.

This clonotype was seen only a few times. The chain joins TRBV28 to TRBJ1-1, with D perhaps TRBD1 (5 bases). The CDR3 contains 14 residues. The V end was cut by 3 bases, the J end by 5 bases, with 13 bases between. The germline CDR1 and CDR2 sequences are MDHEN and SYDVKM. The CDR3 reads CASSFLEGWTEAFF. CDR3 nucleotide sequence: TGTGCCAGCAGTTTTCTCGAGGGGTGGACTGAAGCTTTCTTT.

The sample holds many counts of this clonotype. J is TRBJ2-1 and V is TRBV29-1; no reliable D call. The CDR3 contains 15 residues. Trimming removed 4 bases at V and 7 bases at J, with 20 bases between. Germline V gene lookup returns CDR1 SQVTM and CDR2 ANQGSEA. The CDR3 DNA reads as TGCAGCGTTGCCCCCTTAACAAGCTTGCGGAATGAGCAGTTCTTC. Amino acid sequence: CSVAPLTSLRNEQFF.